This entry lists 6 T cell receptor beta chains sequenced from one sample in a study of T-cell memory formation after mild COVID-19. MiXCR was run by TCRdb on the 5' RACE reads, yielding one entry per CDR3 protein. The sample consists of a few hundred thousand distinct CDR3 sequences, about 17% of them appearing once. Sequencing was performed on PBMCs or a T cell subset sorted from them (not recorded which). The receptors derive from a man between 18 and 35 years old who had mild COVID-19 (a few samples of this study predate the infection). Cell type and time point are not known.

The sample holds a few counts of this clonotype. The chain carries TRBV6-5 and TRBJ1-1; D uncertain. CDR1 is MNHEY, CDR2 SVGAGI, per germline. Deletions cut 3 bases from V and 4 bases from J, with 9 bases between. CDR3 size: 13 residues. CDR3 in amino acids: CASSYLSGTEAFF. CDR3 nucleotide sequence: TGTGCCAGCAGTTATCTGAGTGGCACTGAAGCTTTCTTT.

This clonotype was counted a few times. This rearrangement joins TRBV4-3 to TRBJ1-1, with a possible D match to TRBD1 (5 bases). Germline assignment: CDR1 LGHNA and CDR2 YSLEER. This CDR3 comprises 14 residues. V dropped 3 bases and J dropped 4 bases, with 12 bases sitting between them. DNA of the CDR3: TGCGCCAGCAGCCATTTCCCGGGGACCACTGAAGCTTTCTTT. Its translation is CASSHFPGTTEAFF.

V and J are TRBV4-1 and TRBJ2-3, with 9 bases aligning to TRBD2. Losses at the gene ends were 0 bases for V and 0 bases for J; bases not matched to a gene: 7. This CDR3 contains 18 residues. Germline assignment: CDR1 MGHRA and CDR2 YSYEKL. The CDR3 here is CASSQEGPLAGSTDTQYF. The CDR3 DNA is TGCGCCAGCAGCCAAGAGGGTCCCCTAGCGGGGAGCACAGATACGCAGTATTTT.

The rearrangement joins TRBV12-3 or TRBV12-4 to TRBJ2-1; TRBD2 aligns across 8 bases. The CDR3 runs 14 residues. J gave up 6 bases and V 4 bases, and 5 bases lay outside the gene matches. The CDR3 protein is CASSYGGAPNEQFF. Written as DNA, the CDR3 is TGTGCCAGCAGTTACGGGGGGGCCCCCAATGAGCAGTTCTTC.

This clonotype was seen many times. The rearrangement uses TRBV12-3 or TRBV12-4 and TRBJ2-7, with D possibly matching TRBD2 (7 bases). The length of the CDR3 is 14 residues. V was shortened by 5 bases and J by 6 bases, with 17 bases between the two germline ends. CDR3 sequence: CASSPDGGRLEQYV. CDR3 DNA sequence: TGTGCCAGCAGTCCGGACGGGGGGCGCCTCGAGCAGTACGTC.

The chain carries TRBV7-2 and TRBJ1-1, with D possibly matching TRBD1 (5 bases). Trimming cost V 6 bases and J 3 bases, with 14 bases left between them. The CDR3 loop spans 14 amino acids. In germline, CDR1 is SGHTA, CDR2 FQGNSA. CDR3 loop: CASRWGSFDTEAFF. CDR3 DNA: TGTGCCAGCAGATGGGGGTCTTTTGACACTGAAGCTTTCTTT. Combining the CDR3 with reference TRBV7-2 and TRBJ1-1 gives the whole variable domain GAGVSQSPSNKVTEKGKDVELRCDPISGHTALYWYRQSLGQGLEFLIYFQGNSAPDKSGLPSDRFSAERTGGSVSTLTIQRTQQEDSAVYLCASRWGSFDTEAFFGQGTRLTVV.